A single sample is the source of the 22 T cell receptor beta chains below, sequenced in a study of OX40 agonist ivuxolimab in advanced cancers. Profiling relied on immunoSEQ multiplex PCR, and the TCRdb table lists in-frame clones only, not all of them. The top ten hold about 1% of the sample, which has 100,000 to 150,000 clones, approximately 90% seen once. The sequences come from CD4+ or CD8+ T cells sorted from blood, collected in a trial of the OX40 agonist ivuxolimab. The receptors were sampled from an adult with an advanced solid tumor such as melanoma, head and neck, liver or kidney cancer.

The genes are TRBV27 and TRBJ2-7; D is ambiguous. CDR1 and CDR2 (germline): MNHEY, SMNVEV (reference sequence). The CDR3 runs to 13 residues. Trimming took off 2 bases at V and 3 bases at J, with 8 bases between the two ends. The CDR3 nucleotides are TGTGCCAGCAGTTTAGTTTTCGGCTACGAGCAGTACTTC. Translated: CASSLVFGYEQYF.

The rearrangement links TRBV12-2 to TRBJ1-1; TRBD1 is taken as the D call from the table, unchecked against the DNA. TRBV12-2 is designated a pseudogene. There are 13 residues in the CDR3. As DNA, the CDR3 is TGTGCAAGTCGCTGGGGGCCAGACTCTGAAGCTTTCTTT. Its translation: CASRWGPDSEAFF.

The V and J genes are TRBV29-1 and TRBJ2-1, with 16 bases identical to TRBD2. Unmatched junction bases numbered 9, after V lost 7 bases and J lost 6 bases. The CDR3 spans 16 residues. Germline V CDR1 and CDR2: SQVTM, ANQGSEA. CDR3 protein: CSAGTSGRAPVNEQFF. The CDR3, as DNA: TGCAGCGCCGGGACTAGCGGGAGGGCCCCGGTCAATGAGCAGTTCTTC.

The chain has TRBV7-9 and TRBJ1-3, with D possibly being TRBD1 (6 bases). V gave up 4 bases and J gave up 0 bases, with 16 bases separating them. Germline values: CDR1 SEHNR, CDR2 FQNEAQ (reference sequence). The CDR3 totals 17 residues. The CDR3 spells CASSSSDRSISGNTIYF. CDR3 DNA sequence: TGTGCCAGCAGCTCCAGCGACAGGTCCATCTCTGGAAACACCATATATTTT. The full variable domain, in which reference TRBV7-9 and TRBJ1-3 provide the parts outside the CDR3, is DTGVSQNPRHKITKRGQNVTFRCDPISEHNRLYWYRQTLGQGPEFLTYFQNEAQLEKSRLLSDRFSAERPKGSFSTLEIQRTEQGDSAMYLCASSSSDRSISGNTIYFGEGSWLTVV.

CDR3 DNA: TGTGCCAGCAGCAGGAGGCCCAATCAGCCCCAGCATTTT. Its protein is CASSRRPNQPQHF. The chain employs TRBV5-6 and TRBJ1-5; unclear D gene. Between the trimmed V and J ends, which lost 4 bases and 3 bases, there was a span of 8 bases. Germline-derived CDR1 and CDR2 are SGHDT and YYEEEE. The CDR3 is 13 amino acids.

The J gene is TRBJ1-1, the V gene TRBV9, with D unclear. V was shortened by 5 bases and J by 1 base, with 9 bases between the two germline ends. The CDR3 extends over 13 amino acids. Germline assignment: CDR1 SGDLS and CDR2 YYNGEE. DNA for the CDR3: TGTGCCAGCAGTGAGACACCGAACACTGAAGCTTTCTTT. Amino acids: CASSETPNTEAFF.

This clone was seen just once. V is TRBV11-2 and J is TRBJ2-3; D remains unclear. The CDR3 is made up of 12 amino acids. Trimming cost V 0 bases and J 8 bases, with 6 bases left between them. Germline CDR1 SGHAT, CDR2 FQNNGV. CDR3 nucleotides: TGTGCCAGCAGCTTAGATTCCGGTACGCAGTATTTT. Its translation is CASSLDSGTQYF.

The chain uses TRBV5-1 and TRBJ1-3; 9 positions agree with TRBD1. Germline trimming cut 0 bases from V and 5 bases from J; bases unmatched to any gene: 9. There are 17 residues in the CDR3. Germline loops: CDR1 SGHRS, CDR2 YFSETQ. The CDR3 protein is CASSLDPGQGRRNTIYF. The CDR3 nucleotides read TGCGCCAGCAGCTTGGATCCGGGACAGGGCAGGAGAAACACCATATATTTT.

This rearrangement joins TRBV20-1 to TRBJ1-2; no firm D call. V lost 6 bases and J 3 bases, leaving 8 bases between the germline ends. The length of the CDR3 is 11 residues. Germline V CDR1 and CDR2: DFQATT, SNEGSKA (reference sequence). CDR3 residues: CSAPFYYGYTF. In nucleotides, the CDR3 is TGCAGTGCCCCATTCTACTATGGCTACACCTTC.

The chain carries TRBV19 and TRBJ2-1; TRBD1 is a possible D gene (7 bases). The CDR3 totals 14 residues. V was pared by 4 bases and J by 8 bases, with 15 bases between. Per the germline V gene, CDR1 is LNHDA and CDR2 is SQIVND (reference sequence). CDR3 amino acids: CASSSQGGRYEQFF. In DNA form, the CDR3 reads TGTGCCAGTAGTAGCCAGGGGGGCAGGTATGAGCAGTTCTTC.

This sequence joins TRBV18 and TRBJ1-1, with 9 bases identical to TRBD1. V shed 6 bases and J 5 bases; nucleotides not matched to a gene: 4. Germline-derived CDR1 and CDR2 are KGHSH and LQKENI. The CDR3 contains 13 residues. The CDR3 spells CASSMDRGTEAFF. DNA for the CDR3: TGTGCCAGCTCCATGGACAGGGGAACTGAAGCTTTCTTT. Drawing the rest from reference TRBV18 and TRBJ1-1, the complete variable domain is NAGVMQNPRHLVRRRGQEARLRCSPMKGHSHVYWYRQLPEEGLKFMVYLQKENIIDESGMPKERFSAEFPKEGPSILRIQQVVRGDSAAYFCASSMDRGTEAFFGQGTRLTVV.

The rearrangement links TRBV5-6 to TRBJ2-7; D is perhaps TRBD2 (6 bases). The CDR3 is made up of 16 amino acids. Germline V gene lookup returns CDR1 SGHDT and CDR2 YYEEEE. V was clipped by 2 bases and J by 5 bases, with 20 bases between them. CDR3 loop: CASSLLAGTYLDEQYF. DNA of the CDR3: TGTGCCAGCAGCTTACTGGCCGGGACTTACCTCGACGAGCAGTACTTC.

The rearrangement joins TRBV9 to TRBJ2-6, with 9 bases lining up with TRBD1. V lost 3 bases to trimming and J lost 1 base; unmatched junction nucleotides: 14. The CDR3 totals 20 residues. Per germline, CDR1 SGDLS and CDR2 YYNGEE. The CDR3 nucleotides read TGTGCCAGCAGCGAATCCGGGACAGGGCTTTATAAGTCTGGGGCCAACGTCCTGACTTTC. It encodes CASSESGTGLYKSGANVLTF.

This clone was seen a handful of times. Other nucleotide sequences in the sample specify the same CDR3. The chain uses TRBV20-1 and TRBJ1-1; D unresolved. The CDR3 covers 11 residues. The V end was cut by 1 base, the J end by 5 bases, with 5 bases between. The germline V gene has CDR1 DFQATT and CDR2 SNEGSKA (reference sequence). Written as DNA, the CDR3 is TGCAGTGCTAGAGGAGGGACTGAAGCTTTCTTT. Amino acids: CSARGGTEAFF.

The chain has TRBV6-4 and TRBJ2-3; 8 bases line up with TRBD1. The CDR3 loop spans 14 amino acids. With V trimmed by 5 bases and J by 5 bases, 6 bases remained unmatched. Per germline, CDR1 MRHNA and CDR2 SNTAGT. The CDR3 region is CASSTQGAEDTQYF. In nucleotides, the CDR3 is TGTGCCAGCAGTACTCAGGGGGCTGAAGATACGCAGTATTTT.

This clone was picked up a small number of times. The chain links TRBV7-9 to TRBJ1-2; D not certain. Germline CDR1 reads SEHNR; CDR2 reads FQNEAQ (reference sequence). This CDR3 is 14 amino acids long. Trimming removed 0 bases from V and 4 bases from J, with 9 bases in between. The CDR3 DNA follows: TGTGCCAGCAGCTTAGCGCAGGCCGTCTATGGCTACACCTTC. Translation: CASSLAQAVYGYTF.

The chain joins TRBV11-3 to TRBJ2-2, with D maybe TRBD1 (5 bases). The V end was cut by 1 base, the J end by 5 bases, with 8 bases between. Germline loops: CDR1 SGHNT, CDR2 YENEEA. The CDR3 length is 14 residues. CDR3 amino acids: CASSLAAGTGELFF. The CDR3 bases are TGTGCCAGCAGCTTAGCGGCAGGGACCGGGGAGCTGTTTTTT.

The CDR3 DNA reads TGTGCCAGCAGTCCCCTCCGGGATTTAAACACCGGGGAGCTGTTTTTT. This encodes CASSPLRDLNTGELFF. The rearrangement joins TRBV7-9 to TRBJ2-2; weak D call: TRBD2 (5 bases). The germline gives CDR1 SEHNR, CDR2 FQNEAQ (reference sequence). V was trimmed by 6 bases and J by 2 bases, leaving 16 bases between them. This CDR3 contains 16 residues.

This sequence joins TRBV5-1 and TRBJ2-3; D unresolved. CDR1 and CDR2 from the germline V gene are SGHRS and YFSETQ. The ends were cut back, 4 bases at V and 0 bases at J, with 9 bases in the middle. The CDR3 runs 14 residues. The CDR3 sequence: CASSPEPSTDTQYF. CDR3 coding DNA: TGCGCCAGCAGCCCCGAGCCCAGCACAGATACGCAGTATTTT. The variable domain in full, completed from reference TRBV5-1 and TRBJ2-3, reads KAGVTQTPRYLIKTRGQQVTLSCSPISGHRSVSWYQQTPGQGLQFLFEYFSETQRNKGNFPGRFSGRQFSNSRSEMNVSTLELGDSALYLCASSPEPSTDTQYFGPGTRLTVL.

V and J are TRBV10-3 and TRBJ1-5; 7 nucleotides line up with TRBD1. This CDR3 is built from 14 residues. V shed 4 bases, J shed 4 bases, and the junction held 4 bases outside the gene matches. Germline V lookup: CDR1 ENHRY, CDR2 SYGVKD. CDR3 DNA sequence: TGTGCCATCAGTGCGGGACAGCGAAATCAGCCCCAGCATTTT. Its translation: CAISAGQRNQPQHF.

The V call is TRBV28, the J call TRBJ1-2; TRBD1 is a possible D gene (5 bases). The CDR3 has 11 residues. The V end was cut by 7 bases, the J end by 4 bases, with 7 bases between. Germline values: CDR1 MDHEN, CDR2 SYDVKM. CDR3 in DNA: TGTGCCAGCACCGGGGGCTATGGCTACACCTTC. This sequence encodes CASTGGYGYTF.

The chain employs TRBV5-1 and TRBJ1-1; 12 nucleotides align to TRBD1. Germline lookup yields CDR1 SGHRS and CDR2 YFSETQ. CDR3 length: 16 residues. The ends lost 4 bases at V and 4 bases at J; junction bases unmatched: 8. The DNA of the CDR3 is TGCGCCAGCAGCAAGGGACAGGGGGCGCGGGGCACTGAAGCTTTCTTT. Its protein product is CASSKGQGARGTEAFF.